The following is a T cell receptor beta chain sequence with its context. This sample is drawn from a study of shared clonotypes between healthy human individuals. The J segment lost 1 base and the V segment lost 0 bases, leaving 6 bases of the junction unmatched. Germline assignment: CDR1 MNHNY and CDR2 SVGAGI (reference sequence). The CDR3 consists of 16 residues. Some clones are missing from TCRdb's copy, which holds only in-frame ones; the method was immunoSEQ multiplex PCR. Of about 2 million clones listed, 85% to 95% are singletons. Sequenced sample: naive CD4+ T cells sorted from blood. Sample subset: CD45RA+ positively selected. The clonotype was recovered from a man aged 18 to 35 in good health. The chain carries TRBV6-6 and TRBJ2-7; TRBD2 agrees at 7 bases. Written as DNA, the CDR3 is TGTGCCAGCAGTTACTCGGCGGGAGCGTTTTCCTACGAGCAGTACTTC. It yields the protein CASSYSAGAFSYEQYF.